This TCR beta chain was captured by sequencing in a study of identical twins. The CDR3 runs to 16 residues. Trimming took 7 bases from V and 5 from J; bases not matched to a gene: 16. As to this clonotype: Its target is not known.

One entry per CDR3 protein results from TCRdb running MiXCR on the 5' RACE reads. The table lists hundreds of thousands of distinct CDR3 sequences, around 6.9% of them singletons. Regarding the study as a whole: Excess sharing by twins proved weaker in beta out-of-frame sequences.

The same data also contributed to another study, on yellow fever vaccine responses in identical twins.

The source is a woman aged 18-29 years in good health. Specimen: memory (CD45RO+) T cells sorted from blood. This chain uses TRBV12-3 or TRBV12-4 with TRBJ2-7, with TRBD1 identical over 8 bases. The DNA for the CDR3 is TGTGCCAGCAACTTCGACCGGGACAGGCCGTTTCACGAGCAGTACTTC. Translated: CASNFDRDRPFHEQYF.